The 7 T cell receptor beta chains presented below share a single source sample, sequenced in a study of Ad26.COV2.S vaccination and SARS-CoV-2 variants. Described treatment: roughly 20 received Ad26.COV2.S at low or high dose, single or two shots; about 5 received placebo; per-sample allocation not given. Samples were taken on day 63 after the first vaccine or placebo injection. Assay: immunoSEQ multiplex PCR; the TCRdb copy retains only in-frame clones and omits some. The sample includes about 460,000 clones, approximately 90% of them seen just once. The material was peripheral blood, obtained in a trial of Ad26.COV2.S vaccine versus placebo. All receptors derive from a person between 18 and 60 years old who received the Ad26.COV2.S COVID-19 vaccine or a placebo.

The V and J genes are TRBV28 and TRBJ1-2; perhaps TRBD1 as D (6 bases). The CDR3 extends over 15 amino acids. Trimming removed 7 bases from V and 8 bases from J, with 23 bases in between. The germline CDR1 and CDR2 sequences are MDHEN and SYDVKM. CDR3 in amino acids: CASTTPGQPVLGYTF. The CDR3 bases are TGTGCCAGCACCACCCCCGGACAGCCGGTATTGGGCTACACCTTC.

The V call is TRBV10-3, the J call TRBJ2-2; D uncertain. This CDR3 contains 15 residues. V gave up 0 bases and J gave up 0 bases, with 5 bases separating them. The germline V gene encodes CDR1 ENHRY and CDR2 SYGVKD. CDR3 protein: CAISESWANTGELFF. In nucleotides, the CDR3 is TGTGCCATCAGTGAGTCGTGGGCGAACACCGGGGAGCTGTTTTTT.

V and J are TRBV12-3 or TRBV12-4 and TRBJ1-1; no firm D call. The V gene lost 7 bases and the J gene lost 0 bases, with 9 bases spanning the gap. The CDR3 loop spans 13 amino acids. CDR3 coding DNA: TGTGCCAGCAAAGGCTACATGAACACTGAAGCTTTCTTT. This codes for CASKGYMNTEAFF.

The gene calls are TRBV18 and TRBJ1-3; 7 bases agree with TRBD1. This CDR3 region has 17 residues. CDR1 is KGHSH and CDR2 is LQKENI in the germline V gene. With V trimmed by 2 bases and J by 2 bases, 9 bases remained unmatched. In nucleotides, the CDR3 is TGTGCCAGCTCACCAACAGGGGCGGTCGAGACTGGAAACACCATATATTTT. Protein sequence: CASSPTGAVETGNTIYF.

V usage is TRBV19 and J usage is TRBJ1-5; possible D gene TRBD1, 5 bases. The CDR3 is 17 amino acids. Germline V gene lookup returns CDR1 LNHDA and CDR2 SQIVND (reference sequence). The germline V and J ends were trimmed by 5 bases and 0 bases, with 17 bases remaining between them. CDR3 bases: TGTGCCAGTAGTTCGGGTCGACAGCCTTATAGCAATCAGCCCCAGCATTTT. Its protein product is CASSSGRQPYSNQPQHF.

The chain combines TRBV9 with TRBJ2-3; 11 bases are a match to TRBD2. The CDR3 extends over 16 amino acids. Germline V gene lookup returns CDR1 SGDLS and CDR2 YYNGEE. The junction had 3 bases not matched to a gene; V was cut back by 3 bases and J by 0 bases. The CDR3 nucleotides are TGTGCCAGCAGCGACATAGCGGGAGGGAGCACAGATACGCAGTATTTT. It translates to CASSDIAGGSTDTQYF.

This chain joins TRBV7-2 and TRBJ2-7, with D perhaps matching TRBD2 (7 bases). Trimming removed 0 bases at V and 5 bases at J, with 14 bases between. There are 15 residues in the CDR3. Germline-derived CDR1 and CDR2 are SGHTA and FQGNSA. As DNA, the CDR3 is TGTGCCAGCAGCTTAGCGGACAGAGGGAGGGACGAGCAGTACTTC. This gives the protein CASSLADRGRDEQYF.